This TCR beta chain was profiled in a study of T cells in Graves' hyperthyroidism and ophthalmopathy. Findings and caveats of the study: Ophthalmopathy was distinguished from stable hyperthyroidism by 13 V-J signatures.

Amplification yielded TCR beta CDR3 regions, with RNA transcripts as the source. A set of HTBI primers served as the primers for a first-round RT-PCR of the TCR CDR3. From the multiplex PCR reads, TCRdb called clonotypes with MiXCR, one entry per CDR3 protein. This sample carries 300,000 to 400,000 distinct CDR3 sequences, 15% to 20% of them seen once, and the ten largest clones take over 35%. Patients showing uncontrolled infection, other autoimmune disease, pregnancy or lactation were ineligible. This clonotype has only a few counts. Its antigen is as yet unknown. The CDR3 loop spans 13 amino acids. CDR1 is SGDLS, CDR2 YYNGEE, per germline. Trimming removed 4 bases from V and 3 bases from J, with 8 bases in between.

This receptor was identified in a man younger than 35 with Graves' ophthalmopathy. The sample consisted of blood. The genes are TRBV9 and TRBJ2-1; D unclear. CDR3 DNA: TGTGCCAGCAGCAGCAACCGCTACAATGAGCAGTTCTTC. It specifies CASSSNRYNEQFF.